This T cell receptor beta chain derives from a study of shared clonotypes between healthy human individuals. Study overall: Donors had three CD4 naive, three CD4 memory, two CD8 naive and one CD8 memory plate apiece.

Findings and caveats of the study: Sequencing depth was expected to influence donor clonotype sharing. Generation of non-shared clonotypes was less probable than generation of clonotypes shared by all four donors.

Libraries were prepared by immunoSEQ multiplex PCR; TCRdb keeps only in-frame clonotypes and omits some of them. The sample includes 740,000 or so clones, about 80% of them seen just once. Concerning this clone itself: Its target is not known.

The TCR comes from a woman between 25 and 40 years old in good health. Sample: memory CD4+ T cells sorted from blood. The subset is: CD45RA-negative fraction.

The CDR3 loop is CASSVGRGTDTQYF. The CDR3 bases are TGTGCCAGCAGTGTCGGGAGGGGCACAGATACGCAGTATTTT. The chain carries TRBV27 and TRBJ2-3; 8 nucleotides line up with TRBD2. In germline, CDR1 is MNHEY, CDR2 SMNVEV (reference sequence). This CDR3 is built from 14 residues. The V and J ends lost 5 bases and 1 base, in that order; junction bases with no gene match: 2.